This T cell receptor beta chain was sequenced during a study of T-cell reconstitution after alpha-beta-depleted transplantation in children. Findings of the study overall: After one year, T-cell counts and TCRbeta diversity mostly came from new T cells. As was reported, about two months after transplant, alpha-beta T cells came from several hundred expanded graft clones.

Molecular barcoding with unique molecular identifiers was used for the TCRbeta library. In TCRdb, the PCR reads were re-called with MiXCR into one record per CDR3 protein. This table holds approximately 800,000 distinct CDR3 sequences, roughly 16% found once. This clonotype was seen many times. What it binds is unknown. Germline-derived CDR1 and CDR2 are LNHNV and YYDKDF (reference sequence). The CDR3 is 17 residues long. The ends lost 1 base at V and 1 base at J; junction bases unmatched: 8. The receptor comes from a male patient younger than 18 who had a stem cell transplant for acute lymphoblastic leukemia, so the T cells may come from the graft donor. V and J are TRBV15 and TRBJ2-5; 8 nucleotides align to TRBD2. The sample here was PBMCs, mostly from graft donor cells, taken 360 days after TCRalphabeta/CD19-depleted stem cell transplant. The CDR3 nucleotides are TGTGCCACCAGCAGAGGTGGACTTGCGGGAGGCCAAGAGACCCAGTACTTC. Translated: CATSRGGLAGGQETQYF.